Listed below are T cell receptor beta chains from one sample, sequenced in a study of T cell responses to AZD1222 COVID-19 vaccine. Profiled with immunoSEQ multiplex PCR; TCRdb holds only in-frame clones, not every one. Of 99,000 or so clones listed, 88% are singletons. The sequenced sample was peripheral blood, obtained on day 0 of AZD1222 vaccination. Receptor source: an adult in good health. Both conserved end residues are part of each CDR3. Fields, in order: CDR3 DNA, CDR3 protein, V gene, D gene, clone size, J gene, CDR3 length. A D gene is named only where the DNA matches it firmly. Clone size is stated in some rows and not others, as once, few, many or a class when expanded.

CDR3nt: TGTGCCAGCTCACCGTCGACAGGGAACACTGAAGCTTTCTTT
CDR3aa: CASSPSTGNTEAFF
v_gene: TRBV18
d_gene: .
abundance: .
j_gene: TRBJ1-1
len: 14

CDR3nt: TGTGCCAGCTCACCAGACAGGGGGTTTGTTGTCTACGAGCAGTACTTC
CDR3aa: CASSPDRGFVVYEQYF
v_gene: TRBV18
d_gene: TRBD1
abundance: .
j_gene: TRBJ2-7
len: 16

CDR3nt: TGCAGCGTCGCCCACAGGGTTGGGTACGAGCAGTACTTC
CDR3aa: CSVAHRVGYEQYF
v_gene: TRBV29-1
d_gene: .
abundance: .
j_gene: TRBJ2-7
len: 13

CDR3nt: TGTGCCATCAGTGGGGGAGAGGGCAGCTTATCACCCCTCCACTTT
CDR3aa: CAISGGEGSLSPLHF
v_gene: TRBV10-3
d_gene: .
abundance: .
j_gene: TRBJ1-6
len: 15

CDR3nt: TGTGCCAGTAGTATTGGTGGGAGGGCCGGCACAGATACGCAGTATTTT
CDR3aa: CASSIGGRAGTDTQYF
v_gene: TRBV19
d_gene: TRBD2
abundance: once
j_gene: TRBJ2-3
len: 16

CDR3nt: TGTGCCAGCAGCCAACCGGCAGGTAATCAGCCCCAGCATTTT
CDR3aa: CASSQPAGNQPQHF
v_gene: TRBV4-2
d_gene: .
abundance: .
j_gene: TRBJ1-5
len: 14

CDR3nt: TGTGCCAGCAGCTTAGTGGACAGGGGGGTCTATGGCTACACCTTC
CDR3aa: CASSLVDRGVYGYTF
v_gene: TRBV7-8
d_gene: TRBD1
abundance: .
j_gene: TRBJ1-2
len: 15

CDR3nt: TGTGCCAGCAGCTTAGCGGTCGGGGCCGGGGAGACCCAGTACTTC
CDR3aa: CASSLAVGAGETQYF
v_gene: TRBV7-9
d_gene: .
abundance: .
j_gene: TRBJ2-5
len: 15

CDR3nt: TGCGCCAGCACCCATGATAACAGGAACACTGAAGCTTTCTTT
CDR3aa: CASTHDNRNTEAFF
v_gene: TRBV4-1
d_gene: .
abundance: .
j_gene: TRBJ1-1
len: 14

CDR3nt: TGTGCCAGCAGCCAAGATCATTTCAAAAATTCACCCCTCCACTTT
CDR3aa: CASSQDHFKNSPLHF
v_gene: TRBV3-1/TRBV3-2
d_gene: .
abundance: .
j_gene: TRBJ1-6
len: 15

CDR3nt: TGTGCCAGCAGTGAGGCCCCTTCCACAGATACGCAGTATTTT
CDR3aa: CASSEAPSTDTQYF
v_gene: TRBV25-1
d_gene: .
abundance: .
j_gene: TRBJ2-3
len: 14

CDR3nt: TGTGCCAGCAGCGCCCAACCGGGACTAGGGGGAATCAATGAGCAGTTCTTC
CDR3aa: CASSAQPGLGGINEQFF
v_gene: TRBV9
d_gene: TRBD2
abundance: .
j_gene: TRBJ2-1
len: 17

CDR3nt: TGCGCCAGCAGCTTCGGGCTAACAGACAGGGGGCCGACTTTCTTT
CDR3aa: CASSFGLTDRGPTFF
v_gene: TRBV5-1
d_gene: TRBD1
abundance: .
j_gene: TRBJ1-1
len: 15

CDR3nt: TGCAGCGTCCATGGGGGAATAGATCCTGAAGCTTTCTTT
CDR3aa: CSVHGGIDPEAFF
v_gene: TRBV29-1
d_gene: .
abundance: .
j_gene: TRBJ1-1
len: 13

CDR3nt: TGTGCCAGCTCTGGCGACTCGGAAGAGACCCAGTACTTC
CDR3aa: CASSGDSEETQYF
v_gene: TRBV7-3
d_gene: .
abundance: .
j_gene: TRBJ2-5
len: 13

CDR3nt: TGTGCCAGCAGTTACAGGGAGATCAAGCCCCAGCATTTT
CDR3aa: CASSYREIKPQHF
v_gene: TRBV12-3/TRBV12-4
d_gene: .
abundance: .
j_gene: TRBJ1-5
len: 13

CDR3nt: TGTGCCAGCAGAGACAGGGAAGTAAGAAACACCATATATTTT
CDR3aa: CASRDREVRNTIYF
v_gene: TRBV6-6
d_gene: TRBD1
abundance: .
j_gene: TRBJ1-3
len: 14

CDR3nt: TGTGCCAGTAGTGGGGTAGGGGGCCAAGAGACCCAGTACTTC
CDR3aa: CASSGVGGQETQYF
v_gene: TRBV19
d_gene: .
abundance: .
j_gene: TRBJ2-5
len: 14

CDR3nt: TGTGCCACCAGCAGAGATGGAAACTTGGGCACTGAAGCTTTCTTT
CDR3aa: CATSRDGNLGTEAFF
v_gene: TRBV15
d_gene: .
abundance: .
j_gene: TRBJ1-1
len: 15

CDR3nt: TGTGCCATCAGCGATAAATCGGGGGGAAGCACAGATACGCAGTATTTT
CDR3aa: CAISDKSGGSTDTQYF
v_gene: TRBV10-3
d_gene: TRBD2
abundance: few
j_gene: TRBJ2-3
len: 16

CDR3nt: TGTGCCAGTACCAACAGGGGGGCTATGAACACTGAAGCTTTCTTT
CDR3aa: CASTNRGAMNTEAFF
v_gene: TRBV28
d_gene: TRBD1
abundance: once
j_gene: TRBJ1-1
len: 15

CDR3nt: TGTGCCAGCAGCTTAGCTGAGACCCAGTACTTC
CDR3aa: CASSLAETQYF
v_gene: TRBV28
d_gene: .
abundance: .
j_gene: TRBJ2-5
len: 11

CDR3nt: TGTGCCAGCAGTTACGCCCCGGGACGTATGAACACTGAAGCTTTCTTT
CDR3aa: CASSYAPGRMNTEAFF
v_gene: TRBV6-2/TRBV6-3
d_gene: .
abundance: .
j_gene: TRBJ1-1
len: 16

CDR3nt: TGTGCCAGCTTCGAGGGTCACTATGGCTACACCTTC
CDR3aa: CASFEGHYGYTF
v_gene: TRBV6-5
d_gene: .
abundance: .
j_gene: TRBJ1-2
len: 12

CDR3nt: TGTGCCAGCAGTTCGCGTCCACTAGCGGGTAGTACCTACGAGCAGTACTTC
CDR3aa: CASSSRPLAGSTYEQYF
v_gene: TRBV6-2/TRBV6-3
d_gene: TRBD2
abundance: .
j_gene: TRBJ2-7
len: 17

CDR3nt: TGCGCCAGCAGCTTGGGCTTGCGGGGGGCCATGTACGAGCAGTACTTC
CDR3aa: CASSLGLRGAMYEQYF
v_gene: TRBV5-1
d_gene: TRBD2
abundance: .
j_gene: TRBJ2-7
len: 16

CDR3nt: TGTGCCAGCAGCTTCGACACCAACTATGGCTACACCTTC
CDR3aa: CASSFDTNYGYTF
v_gene: TRBV7-2
d_gene: .
abundance: .
j_gene: TRBJ1-2
len: 13

CDR3nt: TGTGCCAGCAGCCTTCCTAGCGGGGGGTGGGAGACCCAGTACTTC
CDR3aa: CASSLPSGGWETQYF
v_gene: TRBV3-1/TRBV3-2
d_gene: TRBD2
abundance: .
j_gene: TRBJ2-5
len: 15

CDR3nt: TGTGCCACCAGTGATTCCCGACTAGCGGGAGGGCCGGAAAGCACAGATACGCAGTATTTT
CDR3aa: CATSDSRLAGGPESTDTQYF
v_gene: TRBV24-1
d_gene: TRBD2
abundance: .
j_gene: TRBJ2-3
len: 20

CDR3nt: TGCAATATACCCATGAACACTGAAGCTTTCTTT
CDR3aa: CNIPMNTEAFF
v_gene: TRBV20-1
d_gene: .
abundance: .
j_gene: TRBJ1-1
len: 11

CDR3nt: TGTGCCAGCAGTGCTGGACTAGCGGGGTCCTACGAGCAGTACTTC
CDR3aa: CASSAGLAGSYEQYF
v_gene: TRBV27
d_gene: TRBD2
abundance: once
j_gene: TRBJ2-7
len: 15

CDR3nt: TGTGCCAGCAGCCAAGATATCTGGCAGACCTATGGCTACACCTTC
CDR3aa: CASSQDIWQTYGYTF
v_gene: TRBV4-2
d_gene: .
abundance: .
j_gene: TRBJ1-2
len: 15

CDR3nt: TGTGCCAGCAGCAATAAATTAGGACTAGCCGACGAGCAGTACTTC
CDR3aa: CASSNKLGLADEQYF
v_gene: TRBV21-1
d_gene: .
abundance: .
j_gene: TRBJ2-7
len: 15

CDR3nt: TGTGCCAGCAGTGATTTAGGGAGGTCACCCCTCCACTTT
CDR3aa: CASSDLGRSPLHF
v_gene: TRBV6-1
d_gene: .
abundance: .
j_gene: TRBJ1-6
len: 13

CDR3nt: TGTGCCAGCAGTTTAGTGGGGCGCGGGGTGAACACTGAAGCTTTCTTT
CDR3aa: CASSLVGRGVNTEAFF
v_gene: TRBV28
d_gene: .
abundance: once
j_gene: TRBJ1-1
len: 16

CDR3nt: TGTGCCAGCAGCCGAGGGGGAGATGTCAACTATGGCTACACCTTC
CDR3aa: CASSRGGDVNYGYTF
v_gene: TRBV7-9
d_gene: .
abundance: .
j_gene: TRBJ1-2
len: 15

CDR3nt: TGTGCCAGCACCCTGAATTGGGGTAGCAATGAGCAGTTCTTC
CDR3aa: CASTLNWGSNEQFF
v_gene: TRBV2
d_gene: .
abundance: .
j_gene: TRBJ2-1
len: 14

CDR3nt: TGTGCCACCAGCACCAGACAGGGGGCCCCCGAAGCTTTCTTT
CDR3aa: CATSTRQGAPEAFF
v_gene: TRBV15
d_gene: TRBD1
abundance: .
j_gene: TRBJ1-1
len: 14

CDR3nt: TGTGCCAGCAGCAATAGCGGGGGCCCCGATACGCAGTATTTT
CDR3aa: CASSNSGGPDTQYF
v_gene: TRBV5-6
d_gene: TRBD2
abundance: .
j_gene: TRBJ2-3
len: 14

CDR3nt: TGTGCCAGCAGTTGGGGGGGAGCAGATACGCAGTATTTT
CDR3aa: CASSWGGADTQYF
v_gene: TRBV6-5
d_gene: TRBD2
abundance: .
j_gene: TRBJ2-3
len: 13

CDR3nt: TGCGCCAGCAGCTTGGAGACAGGGGAAGATGAGCTGAACACTGAAGCTTTCTTT
CDR3aa: CASSLETGEDELNTEAFF
v_gene: TRBV5-1
d_gene: TRBD1
abundance: .
j_gene: TRBJ1-1
len: 18